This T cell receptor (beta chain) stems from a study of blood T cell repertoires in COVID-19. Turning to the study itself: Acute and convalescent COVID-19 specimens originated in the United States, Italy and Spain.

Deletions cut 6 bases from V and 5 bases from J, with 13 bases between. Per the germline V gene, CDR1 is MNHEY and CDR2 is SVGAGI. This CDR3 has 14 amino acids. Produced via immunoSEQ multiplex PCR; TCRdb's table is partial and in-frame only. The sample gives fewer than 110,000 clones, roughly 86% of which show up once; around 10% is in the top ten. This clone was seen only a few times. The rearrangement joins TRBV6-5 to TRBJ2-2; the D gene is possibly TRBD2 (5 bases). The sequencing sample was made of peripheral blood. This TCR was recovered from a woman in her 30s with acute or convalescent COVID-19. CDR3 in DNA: TGTGCCAGCAGCCAGCAGGACTGGACCGGGGAGCTGTTTTTT. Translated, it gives CASSQQDWTGELFF.